This T cell receptor (beta chain) was recorded in a study of PD-L1 blockade in urothelial cancer. The germline V gene encodes CDR1 SGDLS and CDR2 YYNGEE. The ends lost 7 bases at V and 0 bases at J; junction bases unmatched: 2. CDR3 length equals 14 residues. Described time point: pretreatment peripheral blood. Libraries were prepared by immunoSEQ multiplex PCR; TCRdb keeps only in-frame clonotypes and omits some of them. This sample has approximately 90,000 clones, with 65% to 85% found just once. The genes are TRBV9 and TRBJ2-1, with 9 bases that match TRBD1. The sample here was PBMCs, taken around atezolizumab (anti-PD-L1) treatment. The clonotype was recovered from a man aged 55 to 70 with urothelial cancer. CDR3 sequence (DNA): TGTGCCAGCGGGACAGGGAGCTCCTACAATGAGCAGTTCTTC. Translated: CASGTGSSYNEQFF.